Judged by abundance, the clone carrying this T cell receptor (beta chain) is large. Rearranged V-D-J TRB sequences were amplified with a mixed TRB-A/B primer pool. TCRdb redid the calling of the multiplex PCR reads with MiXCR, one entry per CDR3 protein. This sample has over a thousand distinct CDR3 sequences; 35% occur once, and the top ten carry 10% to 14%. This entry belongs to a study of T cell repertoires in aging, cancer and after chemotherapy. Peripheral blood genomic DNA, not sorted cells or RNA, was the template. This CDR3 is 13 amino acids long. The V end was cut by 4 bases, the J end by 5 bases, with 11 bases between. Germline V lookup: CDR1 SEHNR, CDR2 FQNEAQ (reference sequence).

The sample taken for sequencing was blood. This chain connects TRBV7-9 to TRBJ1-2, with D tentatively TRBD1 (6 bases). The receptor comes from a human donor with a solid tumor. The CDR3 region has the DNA TGTGCCAGCAGCTCCGGACAGTTTTATGGCTACACCTTC. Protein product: CASSSGQFYGYTF.